This entry is about one T cell receptor (beta chain). Its antigen is not identified. This entry is derived from a study of T cell responses to AZD1222 COVID-19 vaccine. Study-wide background: Pooling covered second doses at about 4 or about 12 weeks.

Clones were sequenced by immunoSEQ multiplex PCR, and TCRdb holds only the in-frame ones, with some missing. The table records more than 85,000 clones, over 80% of them present only once. Study conclusions and caveats: Across spike, vaccine-associated CD4 TCRs were found, dominant at 160-218 and 743-854. Females outnumbered males among donors, who were mostly white British; clonal diversity was possibly underestimated.

The sample was peripheral blood, taken on day 0 of AZD1222 vaccination. This TCR was sampled from an adult in good health.

The CDR3 region has the DNA TGCGCCAGCAGCCAAGGAAGGGGCGAGGTCACTGAAGCTTTCTTT. Its protein product is CASSQGRGEVTEAFF. The rearrangement uses TRBV4-3 and TRBJ1-1, with D possibly being TRBD1 (5 bases). This CDR3 contains 15 residues. Trimming shortened V by 1 base and J by 4 bases, and 13 bases separated the two germline ends. From germline, CDR1 is LGHNA and CDR2 YSLEER.